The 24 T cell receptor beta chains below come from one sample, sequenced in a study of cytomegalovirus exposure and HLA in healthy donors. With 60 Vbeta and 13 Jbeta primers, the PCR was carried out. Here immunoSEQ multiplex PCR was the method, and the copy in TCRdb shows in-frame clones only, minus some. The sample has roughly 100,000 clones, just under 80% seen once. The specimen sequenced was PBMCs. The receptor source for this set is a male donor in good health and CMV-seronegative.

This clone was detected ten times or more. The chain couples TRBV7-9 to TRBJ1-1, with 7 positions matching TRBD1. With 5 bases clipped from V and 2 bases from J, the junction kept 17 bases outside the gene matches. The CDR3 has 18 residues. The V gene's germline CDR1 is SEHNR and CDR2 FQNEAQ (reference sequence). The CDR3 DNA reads TGTGCCAGCAGCCGATGGACGACAGGGCGGACGGAAAACACTGAAGCTTTCTTT. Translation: CASSRWTTGRTENTEAFF.

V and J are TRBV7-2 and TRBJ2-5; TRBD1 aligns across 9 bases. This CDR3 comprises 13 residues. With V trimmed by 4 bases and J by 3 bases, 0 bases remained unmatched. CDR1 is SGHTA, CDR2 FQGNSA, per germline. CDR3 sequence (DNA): TGTGCCAGCAGCTGGACAGGGGAAGAGACCCAGTACTTC. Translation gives CASSWTGEETQYF.

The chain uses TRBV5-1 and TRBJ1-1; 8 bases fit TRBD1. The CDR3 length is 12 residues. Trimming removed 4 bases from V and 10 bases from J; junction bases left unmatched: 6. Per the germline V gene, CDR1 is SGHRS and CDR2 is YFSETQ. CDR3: CASSIRQGLAFF. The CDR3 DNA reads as TGCGCCAGCAGCATTCGACAGGGGTTAGCTTTCTTT.

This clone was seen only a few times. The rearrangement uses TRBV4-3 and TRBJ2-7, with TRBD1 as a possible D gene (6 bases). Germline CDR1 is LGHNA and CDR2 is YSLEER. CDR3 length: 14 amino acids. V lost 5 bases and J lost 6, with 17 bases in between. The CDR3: CASSTPGTMVEQYF. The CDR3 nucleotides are TGCGCCAGCAGCACTCCCGGGACAATGGTCGAGCAGTACTTC.

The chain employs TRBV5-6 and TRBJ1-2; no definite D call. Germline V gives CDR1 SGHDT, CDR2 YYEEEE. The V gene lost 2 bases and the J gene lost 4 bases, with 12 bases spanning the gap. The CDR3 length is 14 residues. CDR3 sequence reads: CASSFGGVSYGYTF. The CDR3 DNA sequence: TGTGCCAGCAGCTTCGGCGGGGTCTCCTATGGCTACACCTTC. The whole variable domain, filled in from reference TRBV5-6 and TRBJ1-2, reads DAGVTQSPTHLIKTRGQQVTLRCSPKSGHDTVSWYQQALGQGPQFIFQYYEEEERQRGNFPDRFSGHQFPNYSSELNVNALLLGDSALYLCASSFGGVSYGYTFGSGTRLTVV.

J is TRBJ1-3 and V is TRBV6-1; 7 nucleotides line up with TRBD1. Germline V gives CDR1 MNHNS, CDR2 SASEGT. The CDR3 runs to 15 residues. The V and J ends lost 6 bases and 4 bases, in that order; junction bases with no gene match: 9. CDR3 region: CASSEQGKGGNTIYF. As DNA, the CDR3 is TGTGCCAGCAGCGAACAGGGGAAGGGAGGAAACACCATATATTTT.

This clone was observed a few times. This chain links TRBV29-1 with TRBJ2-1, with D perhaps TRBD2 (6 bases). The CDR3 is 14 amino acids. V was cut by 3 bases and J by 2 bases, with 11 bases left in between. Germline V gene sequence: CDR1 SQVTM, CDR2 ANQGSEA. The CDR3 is CSVDDGGAYNEQFF. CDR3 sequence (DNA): TGCAGCGTTGATGACGGCGGGGCCTACAATGAGCAGTTCTTC.

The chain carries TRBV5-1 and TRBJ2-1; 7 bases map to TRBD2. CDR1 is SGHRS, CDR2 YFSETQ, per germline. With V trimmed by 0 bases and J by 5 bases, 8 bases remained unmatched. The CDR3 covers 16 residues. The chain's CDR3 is CASSLVWGGSHNEQFF. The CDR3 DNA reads TGCGCCAGCAGCTTGGTTTGGGGCGGGAGCCACAATGAGCAGTTCTTC.

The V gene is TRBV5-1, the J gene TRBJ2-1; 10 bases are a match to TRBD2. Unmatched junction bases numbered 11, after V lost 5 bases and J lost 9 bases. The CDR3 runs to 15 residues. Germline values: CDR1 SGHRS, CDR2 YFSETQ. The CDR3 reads CASRQREGFDGEQFF. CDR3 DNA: TGCGCCAGCAGGCAGCGGGAGGGTTTTGATGGTGAGCAGTTCTTC.

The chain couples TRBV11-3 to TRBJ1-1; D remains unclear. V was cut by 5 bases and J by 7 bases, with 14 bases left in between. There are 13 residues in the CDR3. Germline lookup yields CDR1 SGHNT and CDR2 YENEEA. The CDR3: CASSHTQNFEAFF. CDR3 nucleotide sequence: TGTGCCAGCAGCCACACACAGAACTTTGAAGCTTTCTTT.

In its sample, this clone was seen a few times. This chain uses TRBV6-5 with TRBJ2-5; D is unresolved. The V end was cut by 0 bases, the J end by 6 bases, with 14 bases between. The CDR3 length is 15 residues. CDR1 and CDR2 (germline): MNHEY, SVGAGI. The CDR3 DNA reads TGTGCCAGCAGTTACTCGAGGTCTAACGCACAGACCCAGTACTTC. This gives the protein CASSYSRSNAQTQYF.

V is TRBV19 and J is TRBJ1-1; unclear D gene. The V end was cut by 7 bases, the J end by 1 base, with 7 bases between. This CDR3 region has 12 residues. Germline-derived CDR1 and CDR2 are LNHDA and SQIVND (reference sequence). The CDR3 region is CASKAGNTEAFF. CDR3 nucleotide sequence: TGTGCCAGTAAAGCAGGGAACACTGAAGCTTTCTTT.

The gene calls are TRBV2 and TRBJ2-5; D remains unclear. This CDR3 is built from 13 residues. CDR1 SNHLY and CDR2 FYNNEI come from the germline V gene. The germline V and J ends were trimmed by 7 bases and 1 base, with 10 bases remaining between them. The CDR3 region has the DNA TGTGCCAGCATGCTAGAGAGCCAAGAGACCCAGTACTTC. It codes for CASMLESQETQYF.

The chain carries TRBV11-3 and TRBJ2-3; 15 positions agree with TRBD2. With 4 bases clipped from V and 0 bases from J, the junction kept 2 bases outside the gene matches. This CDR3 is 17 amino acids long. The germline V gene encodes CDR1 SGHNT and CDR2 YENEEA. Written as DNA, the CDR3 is TGTGCCAGCAGCTCGGGACTAGCGGGAGGTAGCACAGATACGCAGTATTTT. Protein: CASSSGLAGGSTDTQYF.

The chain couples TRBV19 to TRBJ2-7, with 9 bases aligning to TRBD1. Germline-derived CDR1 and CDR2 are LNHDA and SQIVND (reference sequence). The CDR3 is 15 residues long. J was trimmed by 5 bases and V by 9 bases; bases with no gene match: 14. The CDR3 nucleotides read TGTGCCAGCAGGAGTGGAGGGACAGGGAAGGACGAGCAGTACTTC. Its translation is CASRSGGTGKDEQYF. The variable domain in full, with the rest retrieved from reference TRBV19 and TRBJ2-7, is DGGITQSPKYLFRKEGQNVTLSCEQNLNHDAMYWYRQDPGQGLRLIYYSQIVNDFQKGDIAEGYSVSREKKESFPLTVTSAQKNPTAFYLCASRSGGTGKDEQYFGPGTRLTVT.

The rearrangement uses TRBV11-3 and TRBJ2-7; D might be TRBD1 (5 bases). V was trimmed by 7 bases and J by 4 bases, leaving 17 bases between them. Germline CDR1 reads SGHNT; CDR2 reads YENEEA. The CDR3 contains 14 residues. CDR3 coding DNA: TGTGCCAGCAAGAGTGAAGGGGATCGGTACGAGCAGTACTTC. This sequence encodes CASKSEGDRYEQYF.

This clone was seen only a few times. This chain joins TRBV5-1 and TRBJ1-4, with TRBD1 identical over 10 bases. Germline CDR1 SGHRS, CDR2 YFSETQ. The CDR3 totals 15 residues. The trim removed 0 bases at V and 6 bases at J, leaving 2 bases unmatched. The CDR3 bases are TGCGCCAGCAGCTTGGCCGGGACAGGGGATGAAAAACTGTTTTTT. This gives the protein CASSLAGTGDEKLFF.

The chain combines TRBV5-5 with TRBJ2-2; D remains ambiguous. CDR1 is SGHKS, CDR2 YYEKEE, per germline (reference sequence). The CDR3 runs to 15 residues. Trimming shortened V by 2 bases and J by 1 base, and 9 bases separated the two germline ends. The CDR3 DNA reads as TGTGCCAGCAGCTTCAGTGTCCTGAACACCGGGGAGCTGTTTTTT. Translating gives CASSFSVLNTGELFF. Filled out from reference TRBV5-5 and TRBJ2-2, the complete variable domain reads DAGVTQSPTHLIKTRGQQVTLRCSPISGHKSVSWYQQVLGQGPQFIFQYYEKEERGRGNFPDRFSARQFPNYSSELNVNALLLGDSALYLCASSFSVLNTGELFFGEGSRLTVL.

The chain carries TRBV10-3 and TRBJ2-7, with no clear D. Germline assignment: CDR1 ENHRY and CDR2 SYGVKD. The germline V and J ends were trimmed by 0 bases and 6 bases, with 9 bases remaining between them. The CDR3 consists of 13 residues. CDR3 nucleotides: TGTGCCATCAGTGAGTCGAGGTCAGCCGAGCAGTACTTC. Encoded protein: CAISESRSAEQYF.

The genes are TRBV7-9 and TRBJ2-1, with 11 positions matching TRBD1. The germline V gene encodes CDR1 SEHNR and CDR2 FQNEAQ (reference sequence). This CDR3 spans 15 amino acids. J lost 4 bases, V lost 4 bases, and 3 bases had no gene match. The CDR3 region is CASSSGTGGYNEQFF. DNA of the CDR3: TGTGCCAGCAGCTCCGGGACAGGGGGGTACAATGAGCAGTTCTTC.

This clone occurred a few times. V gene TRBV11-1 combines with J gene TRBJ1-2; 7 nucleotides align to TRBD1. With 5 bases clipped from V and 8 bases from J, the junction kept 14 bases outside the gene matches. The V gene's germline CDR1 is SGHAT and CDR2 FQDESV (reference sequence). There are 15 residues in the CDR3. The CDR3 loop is CASSTQDRVGQGYTF. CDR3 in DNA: TGTGCCAGCAGCACACAAGACAGGGTGGGTCAAGGCTACACCTTC.

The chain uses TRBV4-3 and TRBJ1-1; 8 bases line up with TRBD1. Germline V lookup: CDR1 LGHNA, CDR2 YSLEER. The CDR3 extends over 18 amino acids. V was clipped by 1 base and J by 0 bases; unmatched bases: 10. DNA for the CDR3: TGCGCCAGCAGCCAAGGCGGGGCAGGGGGCGCGGTGAACACTGAAGCTTTCTTT. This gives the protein CASSQGGAGGAVNTEAFF.

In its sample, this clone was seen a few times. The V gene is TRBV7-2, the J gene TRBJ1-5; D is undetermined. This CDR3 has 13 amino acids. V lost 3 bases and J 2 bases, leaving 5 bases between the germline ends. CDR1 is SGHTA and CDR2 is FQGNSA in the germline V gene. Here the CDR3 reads CASSLRGNQPQHF. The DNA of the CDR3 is TGTGCCAGCAGCTTGAGGGGCAATCAGCCCCAGCATTTT.

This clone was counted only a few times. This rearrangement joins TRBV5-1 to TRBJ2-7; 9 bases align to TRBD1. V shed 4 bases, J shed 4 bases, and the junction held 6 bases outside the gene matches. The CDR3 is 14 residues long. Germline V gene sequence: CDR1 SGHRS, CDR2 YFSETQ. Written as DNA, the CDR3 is TGCGCCAGCAGCCCCGGGACAGGGATTTACGAGCAGTACTTC. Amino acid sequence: CASSPGTGIYEQYF.